These 20 T cell receptor beta chains share one sample of origin, sequenced in a study of post-analysis software for immune sequencing data. Prepared libraries of TCR beta cDNA carried unique molecular identifiers. TCRdb re-called the PCR reads through MiXCR, storing one row per CDR3 protein. This repertoire shows about 540,000 distinct CDR3 sequences, 34% found once; its top ten account for 4.5% to 7.5%. Study-level points and caveats: Compared with controls, patients had more of about 5 TRBV segments, including TRBV5-6, TRBV5-1 and TRBV20-1.

These receptors have no identified antigens. Material for sequencing was blood. The receptors were sampled from a girl aged 2 to 17 with multiple sclerosis.

The chain couples TRBV5-1 to TRBJ2-4; the D is unclear. The germline V gene encodes CDR1 SGHRS and CDR2 YFSETQ. Trimming left V 0 bases short and J 6 bases short, with 10 bases between. CDR3 length equals 14 residues. CDR3 loop: CASSLGHGINIQYF. CDR3 coding DNA: TGCGCCAGCAGCTTGGGACATGGGATAAACATTCAGTACTTC. Full variable domain (outside the CDR3, taken from reference TRBV5-1 and TRBJ2-4): KAGVTQTPRYLIKTRGQQVTLSCSPISGHRSVSWYQQTPGQGLQFLFEYFSETQRNKGNFPGRFSGRQFSNSRSEMNVSTLELGDSALYLCASSLGHGINIQYFGAGTRLSVL.

The table lists this clonotype with a count of one. This chain connects TRBV12-3 or TRBV12-4 to TRBJ2-1; D is undetermined. The ends were cut back, 6 bases at V and 7 bases at J, with 10 bases in the middle. The CDR3 has 12 amino acids. Here the CDR3 reads CASRGPANEQFF. For the CDR3, the DNA is TGTGCCAGCAGAGGGCCCGCGAATGAGCAGTTCTTC.

This clonotype was recorded a few times. The V call is TRBV20-1, the J call TRBJ2-2; D might be TRBD1 or TRBD2, each matching 6 bases. Germline V gene data show CDR1 as DFQATT and CDR2 as SNEGSKA (reference sequence). The V end lost 0 bases, the J end lost 7 bases, and 9 bases lay between the germline ends. This CDR3 spans 13 amino acids. CDR3 residues: CSAREGGFGELFF. The CDR3 DNA reads TGCAGTGCTAGAGAAGGGGGGTTCGGGGAGCTGTTTTTT.

The V and J genes are TRBV24-1 and TRBJ1-2; D is ambiguous. Trimming shortened V by 4 bases and J by 5 bases, and 4 bases separated the two germline ends. The CDR3 is 11 amino acids. Germline-derived CDR1 and CDR2 are KGHDR and SFDVKD. For the CDR3, the DNA is TGTGCCACCAGTGAAGGGTATGGCTACACCTTC. Protein sequence: CATSEGYGYTF.

J is TRBJ1-1 and V is TRBV12-3 or TRBV12-4; D is ambiguous. Trimming removed 2 bases at V and 0 bases at J, with 10 bases between. This CDR3 region has 15 residues. CDR3 in amino acids: CASSLYGGMNTEAFF. CDR3 nucleotides: TGTGCCAGCAGTTTATACGGCGGAATGAACACTGAAGCTTTCTTT.

The V gene is TRBV25-1, the J gene TRBJ1-1, with D perhaps matching TRBD1 (5 bases). CDR1 MGHDK and CDR2 SYGVNS come from the germline V gene. The CDR3 is 13 amino acids. Trimming pared 8 bases from V and 5 bases from J, leaving 15 bases between. The CDR3 coding sequence is TGTGCCAGCGAAGTTGGTCGGGGGACTGAAGCTTTCTTT. Its translation is CASEVGRGTEAFF.

This clonotype has just a few counts. The chain joins TRBV29-1 to TRBJ2-1; D may be TRBD1 or TRBD2 (6 bases each). V shed 8 bases and J shed 5 bases, with 13 bases lying between them. Germline values: CDR1 SQVTM, CDR2 ANQGSEA. The CDR3 extends over 12 amino acids. The CDR3 loop reads CSRRGLDNEQFF. CDR3 sequence (DNA): TGCAGCCGCCGGGGGCTGGACAATGAGCAGTTCTTC.

V is TRBV2 and J is TRBJ2-5, with D perhaps matching TRBD1 or TRBD2 (6 bases each). V lost 6 bases, J lost 9 bases, and 20 bases lay in between. In germline, CDR1 is SNHLY, CDR2 FYNNEI. CDR3 length: 14 residues. CDR3 nucleotide sequence: TGTGCCAGCAGCAAACAGGGACCAAGGGAGGCCCAGTACTTC. It encodes CASSKQGPREAQYF.

This clonotype has just a few counts. The chain uses TRBV20-1 and TRBJ2-5, with TRBD2 matching 7 bases. V lost 1 base to trimming and J lost 10 bases; unmatched junction nucleotides: 3. CDR3 length equals 11 residues. Germline CDR1 DFQATT, CDR2 SNEGSKA (reference sequence). For the CDR3, the DNA is TGCAGTGCTAGAGCGCGGGGGAACCAGTACTTC. Translated, it gives CSARARGNQYF.

This clonotype has ten or more counts. The chain links TRBV20-1 to TRBJ2-5; tentative D call: TRBD1 (6 bases). The V and J ends lost 0 bases and 5 bases respectively, with 19 bases between them. Germline V gene lookup returns CDR1 DFQATT and CDR2 SNEGSKA (reference sequence). The CDR3 is 16 residues long. The CDR3 loop reads CSAREWVRGLGETQYF. DNA for the CDR3: TGCAGTGCTAGAGAGTGGGTCAGGGGTTTAGGGGAGACCCAGTACTTC.

The J gene is TRBJ1-4, the V gene TRBV6-5; D is uncertain. This CDR3 contains 16 residues. Germline V lookup: CDR1 MNHEY, CDR2 SVGAGI. V gave up 5 bases and J gave up 11 bases, with 24 bases separating them. In nucleotides, the CDR3 is TGTGCCAGCAGTACCCTCAAACAGCGCCTAATGAGGAAACTGTTTTTT. This codes for CASSTLKQRLMRKLFF.

This clonotype was counted a few times. This chain joins TRBV11-2 and TRBJ2-7; a possible D gene is TRBD1 (8 bases). Trimming shortened V by 4 bases and J by 7 bases, and 26 bases separated the two germline ends. Germline V CDR1 and CDR2: SGHAT, FQNNGV. This CDR3 has 17 amino acids. CDR3 sequence reads: CASSSSPSGTGLGEQYF. The CDR3, as DNA: TGTGCCAGCAGCTCCTCCCCGAGCGGGACAGGCCTTGGGGAGCAGTACTTC.

The chain carries TRBV10-3 and TRBJ2-3; TRBD1 aligns across 7 bases. The CDR3 length is 13 residues. From germline, CDR1 is ENHRY and CDR2 SYGVKD. After removal of 8 bases from V and 1 base from J, the junction contained 3 bases not matched to a gene. The CDR3 reads CAIAGQGTDTQYF. CDR3 DNA sequence: TGTGCCATCGCTGGACAGGGCACAGATACGCAGTATTTT.

V and J are TRBV20-1 and TRBJ2-1; D is undetermined. This CDR3 is built from 13 residues. Germline V gene data show CDR1 as DFQATT and CDR2 as SNEGSKA (reference sequence). Trimming removed 0 bases at V and 5 bases at J, with 8 bases between. CDR3 bases: TGCAGTGCTAGAGATCAAGGTAACAATGAGCAGTTCTTC. Its protein product is CSARDQGNNEQFF.

This clonotype has a handful of counts. This chain joins TRBV10-3 and TRBJ2-5, with D uncertain. V was clipped by 4 bases and J by 1 base, with 4 bases between them. The CDR3 extends over 12 amino acids. CDR1 is ENHRY, CDR2 SYGVKD, per germline. CDR3 DNA sequence: TGTGCCATCAGTGTGAGCCAAGAGACCCAGTACTTC. It specifies CAISVSQETQYF.

This chain links TRBV6-5 with TRBJ1-1; no definite D call. V was pared by 0 bases and J by 0 bases, with 14 bases between. In germline, CDR1 is MNHEY, CDR2 SVGAGI. CDR3 length: 17 amino acids. The CDR3 loop is CASSYSGTAGMNTEAFF. The CDR3 coding sequence is TGTGCCAGCAGTTACTCAGGAACGGCCGGAATGAACACTGAAGCTTTCTTT.

J is TRBJ2-3 and V is TRBV6-1, with TRBD2 matching over 11 bases. Trimming at V came to 6 bases and at J to 2 bases, leaving 10 bases not matched to a gene. This CDR3 spans 17 amino acids. Germline V gene sequence: CDR1 MNHNS, CDR2 SASEGT. The CDR3 coding sequence is TGTGCCAGCAGGAAACTAGCGGGGGTCCCCTACACAGATACGCAGTATTTT. It is translated as CASRKLAGVPYTDTQYF.

The chain uses TRBV4-1 and TRBJ1-5; D might be TRBD1 (5 bases). Germline V gene lookup returns CDR1 MGHRA and CDR2 YSYEKL. V dropped 4 bases and J dropped 3 bases, with 13 bases sitting between them. The CDR3 runs to 15 residues. The CDR3 coding sequence is TGCGCCAGCAGCCCAACCGGGGCCGACAATCAGCCCCAGCATTTT. Translating it yields CASSPTGADNQPQHF.

This clonotype was seen many times. CDR3 nucleotides: TGTGCCAGCAGTACAACAGGGGGCAATCAGCCCCAGCATTTT. It encodes CASSTTGGNQPQHF. The chain recombines TRBV12-3 or TRBV12-4 with TRBJ1-5; TRBD1 agrees at 7 bases. V was clipped by 5 bases and J by 2 bases; unmatched bases: 3. The CDR3 has 14 residues.

The table lists this clonotype with a few counts. The CDR3 sequence is CASSQDVEYSYNEQFF. The CDR3 region has the DNA TGTGCCAGCAGCCAAGATGTGGAGTACTCCTACAATGAGCAGTTCTTC. The rearrangement uses TRBV3-1 and TRBJ2-1; D gene uncertain. Looked up from germline, CDR1 is LGHDT and CDR2 is YNNKEL (reference sequence). Trimming cost V 0 bases and J 0 bases, with 9 bases left between them. The CDR3 is 16 amino acids.